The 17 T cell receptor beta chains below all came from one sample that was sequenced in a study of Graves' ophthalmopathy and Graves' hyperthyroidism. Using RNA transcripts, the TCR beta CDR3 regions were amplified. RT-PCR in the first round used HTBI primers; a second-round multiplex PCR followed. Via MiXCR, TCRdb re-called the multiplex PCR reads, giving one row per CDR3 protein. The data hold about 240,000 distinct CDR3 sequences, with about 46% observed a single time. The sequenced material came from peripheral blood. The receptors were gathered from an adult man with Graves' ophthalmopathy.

CDR3 in DNA: TGTGCCAGCAGCTTAATCGGGACGTTATCCTACGAGCAGTACTTC. It encodes CASSLIGTLSYEQYF. This chain uses TRBV7-9 with TRBJ2-7, with D perhaps being TRBD1 or TRBD2 (5 bases each). V was clipped by 2 bases and J by 1 base, with 12 bases between them. Germline V gene sequence: CDR1 SEHNR, CDR2 FQNEAQ (reference sequence). The CDR3 totals 15 residues.

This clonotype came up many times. Here the CDR3 DNA reads TGCAGTGCTAGACCCTCGGACAGGGATGGGGGTGAAGCTTTCTTT. This encodes CSARPSDRDGGEAFF. This chain connects TRBV20-1 to TRBJ1-1; 8 positions match TRBD1. Looked up from germline, CDR1 is DFQATT and CDR2 is SNEGSKA (reference sequence). Germline trimming cut 2 bases from V and 7 bases from J; bases unmatched to any gene: 12. The CDR3 covers 15 residues.

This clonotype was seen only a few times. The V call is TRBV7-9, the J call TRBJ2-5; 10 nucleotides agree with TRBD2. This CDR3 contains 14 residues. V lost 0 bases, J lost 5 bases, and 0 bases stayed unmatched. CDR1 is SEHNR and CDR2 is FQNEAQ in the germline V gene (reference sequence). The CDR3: CASSLALAGETQYF. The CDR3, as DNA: TGTGCCAGCAGCTTAGCACTAGCGGGGGAGACCCAGTACTTC.

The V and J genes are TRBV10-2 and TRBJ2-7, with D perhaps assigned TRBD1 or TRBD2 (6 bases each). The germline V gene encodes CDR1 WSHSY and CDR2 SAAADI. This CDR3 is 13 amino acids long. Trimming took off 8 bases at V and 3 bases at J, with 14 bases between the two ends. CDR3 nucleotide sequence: TGCGCCAGCGGGGGGCTGGCTGGCTACGAGCAGTACTTC. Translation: CASGGLAGYEQYF.

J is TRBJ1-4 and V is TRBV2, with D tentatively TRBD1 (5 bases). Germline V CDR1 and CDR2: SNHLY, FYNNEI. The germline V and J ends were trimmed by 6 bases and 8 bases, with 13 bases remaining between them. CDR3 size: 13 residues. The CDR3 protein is CASRAGTKEKLFF. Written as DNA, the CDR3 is TGTGCCAGCAGGGCCGGGACCAAAGAAAAACTGTTTTTT.

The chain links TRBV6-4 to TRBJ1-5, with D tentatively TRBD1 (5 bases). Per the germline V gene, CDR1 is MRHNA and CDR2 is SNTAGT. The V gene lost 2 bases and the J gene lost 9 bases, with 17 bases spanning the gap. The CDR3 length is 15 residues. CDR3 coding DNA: TGTGCCAGCAGTGACCCCCCAGGACAAAGGGCGCCCCAGCATTTT. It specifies CASSDPPGQRAPQHF.

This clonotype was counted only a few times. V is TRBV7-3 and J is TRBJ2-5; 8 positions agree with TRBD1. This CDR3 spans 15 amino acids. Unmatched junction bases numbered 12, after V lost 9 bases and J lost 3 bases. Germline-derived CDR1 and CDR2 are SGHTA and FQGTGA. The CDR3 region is CASRGETGVEETQYF. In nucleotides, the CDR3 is TGTGCCAGTAGGGGGGAGACAGGGGTGGAAGAGACCCAGTACTTC.

CDR3 loop: CASRAGTSSSYEHF. The CDR3 nucleotides are TGCGCCAGCAGGGCCGGGACTAGCTCAAGCTACGAGCATTTT. V gene TRBV5-1 combines with J gene TRBJ1-5; maybe TRBD1 (5 bases). The CDR3 contains 14 residues. Looked up from germline, CDR1 is SGHRS and CDR2 is YFSETQ. V was pared by 5 bases and J by 14 bases, with 23 bases between.

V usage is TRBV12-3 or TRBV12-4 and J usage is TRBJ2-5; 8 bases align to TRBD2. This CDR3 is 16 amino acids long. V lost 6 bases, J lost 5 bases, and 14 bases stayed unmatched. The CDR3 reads CASSQTSGLALETQYF. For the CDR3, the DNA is TGTGCCAGCAGCCAAACCTCCGGACTAGCTTTGGAGACCCAGTACTTC.

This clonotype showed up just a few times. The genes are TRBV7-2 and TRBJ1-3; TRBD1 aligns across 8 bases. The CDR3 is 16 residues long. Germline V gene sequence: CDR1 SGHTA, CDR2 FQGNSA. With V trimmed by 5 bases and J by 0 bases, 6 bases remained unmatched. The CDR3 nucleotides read TGTGCCAGCAGCCCTGGGACAGGAGTCTCTGGAAACACCATATATTTT. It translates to CASSPGTGVSGNTIYF.

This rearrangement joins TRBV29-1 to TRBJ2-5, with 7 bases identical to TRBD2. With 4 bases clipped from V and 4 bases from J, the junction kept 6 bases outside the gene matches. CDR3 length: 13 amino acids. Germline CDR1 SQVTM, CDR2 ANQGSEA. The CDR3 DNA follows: TGCAGCGTTGCGGGGAGGGATGGAGAGACCCAGTACTTC. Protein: CSVAGRDGETQYF.

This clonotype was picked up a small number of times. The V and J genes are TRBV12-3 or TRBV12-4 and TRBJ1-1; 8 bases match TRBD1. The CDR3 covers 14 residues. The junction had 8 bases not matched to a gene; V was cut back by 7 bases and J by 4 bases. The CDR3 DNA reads TGTGCCAGCATCCTCGGACAGGGAGGCACTGAAGCTTTCTTT. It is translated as CASILGQGGTEAFF.

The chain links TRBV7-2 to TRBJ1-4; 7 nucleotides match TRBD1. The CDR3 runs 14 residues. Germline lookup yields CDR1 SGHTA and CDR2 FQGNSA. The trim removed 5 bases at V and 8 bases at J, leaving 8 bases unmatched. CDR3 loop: CASSEYRDREKLFF. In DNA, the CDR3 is TGTGCCAGCAGCGAATACCGGGACAGAGAAAAACTGTTTTTT.

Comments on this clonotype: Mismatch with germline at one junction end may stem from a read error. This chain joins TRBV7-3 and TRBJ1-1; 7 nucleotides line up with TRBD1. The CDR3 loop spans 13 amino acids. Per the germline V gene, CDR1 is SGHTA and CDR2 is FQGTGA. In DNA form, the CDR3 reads TGTGCCGGCAGCCCAGGGACAGACACTGAAGCTTTCTTT. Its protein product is CAGSPGTDTEAFF.

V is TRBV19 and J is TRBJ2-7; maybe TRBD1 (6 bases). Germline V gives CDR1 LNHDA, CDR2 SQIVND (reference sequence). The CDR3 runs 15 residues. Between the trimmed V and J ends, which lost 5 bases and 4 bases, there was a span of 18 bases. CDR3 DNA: TGTGCCAGTAGTGATCGCAGGGGTGGCGGTTACGAGCAGTACTTC. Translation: CASSDRRGGGYEQYF.

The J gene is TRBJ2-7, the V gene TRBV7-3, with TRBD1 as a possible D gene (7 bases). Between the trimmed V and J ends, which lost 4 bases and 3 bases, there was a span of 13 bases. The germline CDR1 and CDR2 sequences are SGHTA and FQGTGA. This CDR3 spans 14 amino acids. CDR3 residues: CASSSQGGDYEQYF. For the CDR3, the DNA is TGTGCCAGCAGCTCCCAGGGGGGAGACTACGAGCAGTACTTC.

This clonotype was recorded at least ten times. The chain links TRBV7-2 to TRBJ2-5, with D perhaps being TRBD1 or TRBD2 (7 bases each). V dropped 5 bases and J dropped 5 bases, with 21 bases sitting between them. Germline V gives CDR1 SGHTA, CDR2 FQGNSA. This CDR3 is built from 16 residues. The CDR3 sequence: CASSLSGGGGRETQYF. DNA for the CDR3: TGTGCCAGCAGCCTCTCAGGGGGGGGAGGAAGGGAGACCCAGTACTTC.